The subject of this entry is one T cell receptor (beta chain). At one end the junction does not follow the germline gene, possibly because of a read error. This CDR3 is built from 16 residues. CDR1 and CDR2 (germline): MNHNS, SASEGT. The data belong to a study of identical twins. MiXCR was run by TCRdb on the 5' RACE reads, yielding one entry per CDR3 protein. Found here are roughly 690,000 distinct CDR3 sequences, around 6% of them singletons; the top ten hold 1.5% to 2%. The chain joins TRBV6-1 to TRBJ2-1; TRBD1 agrees at 7 bases. The source of this sequence is a man younger than 35 in good health. The sample taken for sequencing was naive T cells sorted from blood. The CDR3 DNA reads as TGTGCCAGCAGTGACACCGGGACAGTGCCCTCCAATGAACAGTTCTTC. Translated: CASSDTGTVPSNEQFF.